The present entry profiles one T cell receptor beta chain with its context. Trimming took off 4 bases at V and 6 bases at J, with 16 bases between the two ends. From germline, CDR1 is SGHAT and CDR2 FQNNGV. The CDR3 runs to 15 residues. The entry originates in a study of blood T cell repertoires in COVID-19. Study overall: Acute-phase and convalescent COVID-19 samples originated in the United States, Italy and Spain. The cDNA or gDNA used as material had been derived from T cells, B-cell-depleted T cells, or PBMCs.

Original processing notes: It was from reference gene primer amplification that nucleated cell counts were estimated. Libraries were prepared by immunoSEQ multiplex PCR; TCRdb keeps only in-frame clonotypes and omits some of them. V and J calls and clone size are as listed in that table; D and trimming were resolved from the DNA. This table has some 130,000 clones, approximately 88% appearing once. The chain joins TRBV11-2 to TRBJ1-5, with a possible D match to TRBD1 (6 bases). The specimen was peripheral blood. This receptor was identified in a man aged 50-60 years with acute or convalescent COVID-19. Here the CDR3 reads CASSSGALGGQPQHF. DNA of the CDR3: TGTGCCAGCAGCTCTGGCGCATTAGGGGGTCAGCCCCAGCATTTT.